The 27 T cell receptor beta chains below come from one sample, sequenced in a study of cytomegalovirus exposure and HLA in healthy donors. PCR primers comprised 60 Vbeta and 13 Jbeta primers. Only in-frame clones appear in the TCRdb table, and some are missing; sequencing was by immunoSEQ multiplex PCR. The sample shows about 86,000 clones, more than 65% of them seen only once. Sequencing used PBMCs. The receptors here all came from a man in his sixties in good health and CMV-seronegative.

The chain recombines TRBV11-2 with TRBJ2-7; TRBD1 is a possible D gene (6 bases). Germline lookup yields CDR1 SGHAT and CDR2 FQNNGV. Trimming took 4 bases from V and 0 from J, leaving 13 bases between them. The CDR3 spans 15 residues. The CDR3 spells CASSSQGGGSYEQYF. The CDR3 bases are TGTGCCAGCAGCTCACAGGGTGGTGGCTCCTACGAGCAGTACTTC.

This sequence joins TRBV19 and TRBJ2-3; 9 bases align to TRBD2. Per germline, CDR1 LNHDA and CDR2 SQIVND (reference sequence). J gave up 6 bases and V 4 bases, and 5 bases lay outside the gene matches. The CDR3 covers 14 residues. The CDR3: CASSTSGNGDTQYF. The CDR3 DNA reads TGTGCCAGTAGTACTAGCGGGAACGGGGATACGCAGTATTTT.

This rearrangement joins TRBV14 to TRBJ2-7; 16 nucleotides line up with TRBD2. This CDR3 comprises 20 residues. CDR1 is SGHDN and CDR2 is FVKESK in the germline V gene. V lost 3 bases to trimming and J lost 1 base; unmatched junction nucleotides: 12. The CDR3 nucleotides are TGTGCCAGCAGCCAGACAGGCCTTCCGGGACTAGCGGGGGGGTCCTACGAGCAGTACTTC. The encoded protein is CASSQTGLPGLAGGSYEQYF.

V usage is TRBV6-6 and J usage is TRBJ2-1, with 7 bases fitting TRBD2. This CDR3 is 15 amino acids long. The V gene end was trimmed by 2 bases and the J gene end by 5 bases; junction bases not matched to a gene: 6. Germline lookup yields CDR1 MNHNY and CDR2 SVGAGI (reference sequence). The CDR3 here is CASSYGAGENNEQFF. The CDR3 region has the DNA TGTGCCAGCAGTTACGGCGCGGGGGAGAACAATGAGCAGTTCTTC.

The chain joins TRBV7-6 to TRBJ1-1; D is perhaps TRBD1 (6 bases). V was pared by 4 bases and J by 0 bases, with 9 bases between. Germline CDR1 reads SGHVS; CDR2 reads FNYEAQ. The CDR3 totals 14 residues. In nucleotides, the CDR3 is TGTGCCAGCAGCTCCGGACAGATGAACACTGAAGCTTTCTTT. This encodes CASSSGQMNTEAFF.

This chain connects TRBV7-2 to TRBJ2-1, with 7 positions matching TRBD2. V gave up 4 bases and J gave up 6 bases; unmatched junction bases: 6. The germline V gene encodes CDR1 SGHTA and CDR2 FQGNSA. The length of the CDR3 is 14 residues. The CDR3 spells CASSSPGGSNEQFF. Written as DNA, the CDR3 is TGTGCCAGCAGCTCACCGGGAGGCTCCAATGAGCAGTTCTTC. The full variable domain, in which reference TRBV7-2 and TRBJ2-1 provide the parts outside the CDR3, is GAGVSQSPSNKVTEKGKDVELRCDPISGHTALYWYRQSLGQGLEFLIYFQGNSAPDKSGLPSDRFSAERTGGSVSTLTIQRTQQEDSAVYLCASSSPGGSNEQFFGPGTRLTVL.

The chain has TRBV6-1 and TRBJ2-1; 8 nucleotides line up with TRBD2. This CDR3 spans 15 amino acids. Unmatched junction bases numbered 5, after V lost 5 bases and J lost 2 bases. Germline loops: CDR1 MNHNS, CDR2 SASEGT. CDR3 region: CASSRGGSPYNEQFF. The CDR3 nucleotides read TGTGCCAGCAGTCGGGGGGGTAGTCCCTACAATGAGCAGTTCTTC.

The rearrangement uses TRBV14 and TRBJ1-1; 7 bases are a match to TRBD1. V shed 3 bases and J 1 base; nucleotides not matched to a gene: 5. The CDR3 consists of 15 residues. Germline V gives CDR1 SGHDN, CDR2 FVKESK. Here the CDR3 DNA reads TGTGCCAGCAGCCAGAAACGACAGGGGAACACTGAAGCTTTCTTT. Translated: CASSQKRQGNTEAFF.

The V and J genes are TRBV7-2 and TRBJ2-2; D uncertain. V was trimmed by 5 bases and J by 0 bases, leaving 13 bases between them. This CDR3 is built from 16 residues. Germline values: CDR1 SGHTA, CDR2 FQGNSA. The CDR3, as DNA: TGTGCCAGCAGCCAGGATCATTTTACGAACACCGGGGAGCTGTTTTTT. Its translation: CASSQDHFTNTGELFF.

This clone showed up just a few times. CDR3 sequence: CASSVAFGGALYQETQYF. CDR3 nucleotide sequence: TGTGCCAGCAGCGTAGCTTTTGGTGGGGCTTTGTACCAAGAGACCCAGTACTTC. The chain is built from TRBV9 and TRBJ2-5, with D perhaps TRBD1 (5 bases). Germline V lookup: CDR1 SGDLS, CDR2 YYNGEE. The CDR3 consists of 18 residues. The V end lost 0 bases, the J end lost 0 bases, and 18 bases lay between the germline ends.

This clone has a single count. The chain carries TRBV5-1 and TRBJ2-7; 10 bases map to TRBD2. CDR3 length: 14 residues. The germline V gene encodes CDR1 SGHRS and CDR2 YFSETQ. Unmatched junction bases numbered 7, after V lost 9 bases and J lost 1 base. The CDR3 nucleotides are TGCGCCAACGAGCTAGCGGGAGCGTCCTACGAGCAGTACTTC. Its protein is CANELAGASYEQYF.

This clone has just a few counts. This CDR3 reads CATFGQGRDEQYF. The CDR3 bases are TGTGCCACCTTCGGACAGGGGCGTGACGAGCAGTACTTC. V usage is TRBV19 and J usage is TRBJ2-7; 9 bases agree with TRBD1. Germline CDR1 LNHDA, CDR2 SQIVND (reference sequence). CDR3 size: 13 residues. Unmatched junction bases numbered 9, after V lost 10 bases and J lost 5 bases.

The rearrangement joins TRBV18 to TRBJ2-7, with D maybe TRBD1 (6 bases). This CDR3 has 13 amino acids. Per germline, CDR1 KGHSH and CDR2 LQKENI. Deletions cut 2 bases from V and 3 bases from J, with 8 bases between. CDR3 residues: CASSPGQSYEQYF. The CDR3 bases are TGTGCCAGCTCACCAGGACAGAGCTACGAGCAGTACTTC.

The rearrangement joins TRBV21-1 to TRBJ1-5; the table assigns TRBD1, which was not confirmed against the DNA. TRBV21-1 is designated a pseudogene. This CDR3 comprises 17 residues. In DNA, the CDR3 is TGTGCCAGCCGGCGCTCGGACAGCCCAGAGAGCAATCAGCCCCAGCATTTT. This sequence encodes CASRRSDSPESNQPQHF.

This clone appeared once. The chain has TRBV5-1 and TRBJ2-7; 7 bases match TRBD2. V gave up 4 bases and J gave up 2 bases; unmatched junction bases: 9. The CDR3 sequence is 15 residues long. CDR1 and CDR2 (germline): SGHRS, YFSETQ. For the CDR3, the DNA is TGCGCCAGCAGCGAATCGACTGGACTAGCCTACGAGCAGTACTTC. Amino acids: CASSESTGLAYEQYF.

This chain links TRBV12-5 with TRBJ2-7; D possibly corresponds to TRBD1 (5 bases). The V and J ends lost 4 bases and 1 base respectively, with 20 bases between them. The length of the CDR3 is 17 residues. Germline CDR1 is LGHNT and CDR2 is FRNRAP. The CDR3 region has the DNA TGTGCTAGTGGTTCTAAGTCGACAGAACAACGGTCCTACGAGCAGTACTTC. It codes for CASGSKSTEQRSYEQYF. The full variable domain, rest sourced from reference TRBV12-5 and TRBJ2-7, is DARVTQTPRHKVTEMGQEVTMRCQPILGHNTVFWYRQTMMQGLELLAYFRNRAPLDDSGMPKDRFSAEMPDATLATLKIQPSEPRDSAVYFCASGSKSTEQRSYEQYFGPGTRLTVT.

This clone was seen a single time. The V and J genes are TRBV29-1 and TRBJ2-2; TRBD1 is a possible D gene (5 bases). The V end was cut by 4 bases, the J end by 1 base, with 10 bases between. Germline V gene data show CDR1 as SQVTM and CDR2 as ANQGSEA. The CDR3 runs 14 residues. The CDR3 spells CSVGRGGNTGELFF. In DNA form, the CDR3 reads TGCAGCGTTGGTAGGGGTGGGAACACCGGGGAGCTGTTTTTT.

This sequence joins TRBV14 and TRBJ2-7; TRBD1 matches 9 bases. The germline V gene has CDR1 SGHDN and CDR2 FVKESK. J gave up 5 bases and V 4 bases, and 9 bases lay outside the gene matches. This CDR3 contains 15 residues. This CDR3 is CASSPHRGQWDEQYF. In DNA, the CDR3 is TGTGCCAGCAGCCCTCACAGGGGGCAATGGGACGAGCAGTACTTC.

This clone was counted only a few times. V gene TRBV5-1 combines with J gene TRBJ1-2; TRBD1 aligns across 8 bases. V was pared by 2 bases and J by 4 bases, with 7 bases of the junction left unmatched. Per the germline V gene, CDR1 is SGHRS and CDR2 is YFSETQ. The CDR3 runs 15 residues. CDR3 protein: CASSLDTGTGYGYTF. CDR3 sequence (DNA): TGCGCCAGCAGCTTAGACACAGGGACAGGCTATGGCTACACCTTC.

This clone was seen a few times. One end of the junction fails to match germline, which may point to a read error. V is TRBV5-1 and J is TRBJ1-5, with 10 bases matching TRBD1. Germline CDR1 and CDR2: SGHRS and YFSETQ. CDR3 length equals 14 residues. This chain's CDR3 is CASRETGGNQPQHF. DNA of the CDR3: TGCGCCAGCAGGGAGACAGGGGGCAACCAGCCCCAGCATTTT.

The V gene is TRBV19, the J gene TRBJ2-5; 7 bases line up with TRBD1. This CDR3 region has 15 residues. CDR1 is LNHDA, CDR2 SQIVND, per germline (reference sequence). J was trimmed by 2 bases and V by 5 bases; bases with no gene match: 8. The CDR3 here is CASSPDRVGQETQYF. The DNA for the CDR3 is TGTGCCAGTAGTCCCGACAGGGTTGGACAAGAGACCCAGTACTTC.

The J gene is TRBJ2-6, the V gene TRBV2; 8 bases align to TRBD1. This CDR3 comprises 13 residues. After removal of 8 bases from V and 7 bases from J, the junction contained 4 bases not matched to a gene. Germline V gene lookup returns CDR1 SNHLY and CDR2 FYNNEI. The CDR3 bases are TGTGCCAGCGGACAGGGTGGTGCCAACGTCCTGACTTTC. This sequence encodes CASGQGGANVLTF.

The V gene is TRBV19, the J gene TRBJ2-3; 7 positions agree with TRBD2. The CDR3 length is 15 residues. The J segment lost 7 bases and the V segment lost 10 bases, leaving 17 bases of the junction unmatched. From germline, CDR1 is LNHDA and CDR2 SQIVND (reference sequence). CDR3 nucleotides: TGTGCCACCTACCCCGGTGGGGAGGGCCCAAATACGCAGTATTTT. As protein: CATYPGGEGPNTQYF. The full variable domain, in which reference TRBV19 and TRBJ2-3 provide the parts outside the CDR3, is DGGITQSPKYLFRKEGQNVTLSCEQNLNHDAMYWYRQDPGQGLRLIYYSQIVNDFQKGDIAEGYSVSREKKESFPLTVTSAQKNPTAFYLCATYPGGEGPNTQYFGPGTRLTVL.

This chain connects TRBV10-3 to TRBJ2-1, with D unclear. This CDR3 has 17 amino acids. Per the germline V gene, CDR1 is ENHRY and CDR2 is SYGVKD. Trimming stripped 0 bases from V and 1 base from J, with 13 bases between. CDR3 loop: CAISESERSLSYNEQFF. The CDR3 nucleotides are TGTGCCATCAGTGAGTCGGAGAGATCCTTATCCTACAATGAGCAGTTCTTC.

This clone was seen just once. Other DNA sequences in the sample encode the same CDR3. The chain carries TRBV5-1 and TRBJ1-3, with D perhaps matching TRBD1 (5 bases). Per germline, CDR1 SGHRS and CDR2 YFSETQ. The CDR3 contains 15 residues. Trimming left V 0 bases short and J 1 base short, with 8 bases between. The CDR3 loop is CASSLAGGSGNTIYF. CDR3 DNA: TGCGCCAGCAGCTTGGCCGGGGGATCTGGAAACACCATATATTTT.

The genes are TRBV7-8 and TRBJ2-3; TRBD2 might be the D (6 bases). V lost 4 bases and J 2 bases, leaving 13 bases between the germline ends. The CDR3 totals 15 residues. The germline V gene has CDR1 SGHVS and CDR2 FQNEAQ. CDR3 nucleotide sequence: TGTGCCAGCAGCTCAGGGACTTTTGTCACAGATACGCAGTATTTT. Residues: CASSSGTFVTDTQYF.

V is TRBV2 and J is TRBJ2-7, with D perhaps matching TRBD2 (6 bases). The CDR3 length is 14 residues. Trimming removed 9 bases from V and 6 bases from J, with 21 bases in between. Germline-derived CDR1 and CDR2 are SNHLY and FYNNEI. Here the CDR3 DNA reads TGTGCCAGTCTCCGGGACTCCCCTTCGGCCGAGCAGTACTTC. Protein sequence: CASLRDSPSAEQYF.